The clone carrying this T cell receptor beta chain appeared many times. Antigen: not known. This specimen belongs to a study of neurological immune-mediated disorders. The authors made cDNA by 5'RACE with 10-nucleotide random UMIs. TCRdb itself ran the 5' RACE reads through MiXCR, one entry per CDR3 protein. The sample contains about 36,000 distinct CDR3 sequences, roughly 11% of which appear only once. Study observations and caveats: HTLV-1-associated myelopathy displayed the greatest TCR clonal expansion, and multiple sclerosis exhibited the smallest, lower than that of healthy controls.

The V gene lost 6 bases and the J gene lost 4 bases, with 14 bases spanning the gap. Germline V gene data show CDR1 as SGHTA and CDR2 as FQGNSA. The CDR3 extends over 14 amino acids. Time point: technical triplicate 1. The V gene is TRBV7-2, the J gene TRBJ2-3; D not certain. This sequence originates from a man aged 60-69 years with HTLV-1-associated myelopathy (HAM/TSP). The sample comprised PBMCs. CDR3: CASSLIFRADTQYF. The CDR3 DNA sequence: TGTGCCAGCAGTTTAATTTTTCGGGCAGATACGCAGTATTTT.